Listed below are T cell receptor beta chains from one sample, sequenced in a study of OX40 agonist ivuxolimab in advanced cancers. Sequencing was performed with immunoSEQ multiplex PCR; in TCRdb, only in-frame clones are kept and a portion is missing. The sample records 70,000 to 80,000 clones, 80% to 85% being singletons. The starting material was CD4+ or CD8+ T cells sorted from blood, obtained in a trial of the OX40 agonist ivuxolimab. The origin of the receptors is an adult with an advanced solid tumor such as melanoma, head and neck, liver or kidney cancer. Both conserved end residues are part of each CDR3. Each record gives: CDR3 protein, CDR3 DNA, D gene, J gene, clone size, V gene. D genes are given only for firm matches. Clone size appears in some rows only: once, few, many, or a class for an expanded clone.

CDR3: CASSLQTGANTGELFF; DNA: TGCGCCAGCAGCTTACAGACAGGGGCGAACACCGGGGAGCTGTTTTTT; D: TRBD1; J: TRBJ2-2; size: -; V: TRBV5-1
CDR3: CASSRGGGRGDQPQHF; DNA: TGTGCCAGTAGTAGGGGAGGAGGACGGGGCGATCAGCCCCAGCATTTT; D: -; J: TRBJ1-5; size: -; V: TRBV19
CDR3: CASRGTGNTGELFF; DNA: TGTGCCAGCAGAGGTACGGGGAACACCGGGGAGCTGTTTTTT; D: -; J: TRBJ2-2; size: -; V: TRBV9
CDR3: CASSSEMNTEAFF; DNA: TGTGCCAGCAGCTCCGAAATGAACACTGAAGCTTTCTTT; D: -; J: TRBJ1-1; size: -; V: TRBV11-2
CDR3: CASSHPGGGHGELFF; DNA: TGTGCCAGCAGCCACCCCGGCGGGGGTCACGGGGAGCTGTTTTTT; D: TRBD2; J: TRBJ2-2; size: once; V: TRBV7-9
CDR3: CASSLQALAGANVLTF; DNA: TGCGCCAGCAGCTTACAGGCCTTGGCTGGGGCCAACGTCCTGACTTTC; D: -; J: TRBJ2-6; size: once; V: TRBV5-1
CDR3: CASRQQSKDGYTF; DNA: TGTGCCAGCAGACAACAGTCAAAGGATGGCTACACCTTC; D: -; J: TRBJ1-2; size: -; V: TRBV2
CDR3: CASSVDISYEQYF; DNA: TGTGCCAGCAGCGTAGACATCTCCTACGAGCAGTACTTC; D: -; J: TRBJ2-7; size: few; V: TRBV9
CDR3: CASSSSLAGRINEQFF; DNA: TGTGCCAGCAGTTCAAGTTTAGCGGGAAGGATAAATGAGCAGTTCTTC; D: TRBD2; J: TRBJ2-1; size: -; V: TRBV6-5
CDR3: CATHPGIGTQYF; DNA: TGTGCCACCCACCCCGGGATTGGGACCCAGTACTTC; D: -; J: TRBJ2-5; size: -; V: TRBV6-5
CDR3: CASSLSLYQETQYF; DNA: TGTGCCAGTAGTCTAAGCTTGTACCAAGAGACCCAGTACTTC; D: -; J: TRBJ2-5; size: -; V: TRBV19
CDR3: CASSRTGPYEQYF; DNA: TGCGCCAGCAGTCGGACAGGCCCCTACGAGCAGTACTTC; D: TRBD1; J: TRBJ2-7; size: -; V: TRBV4-3
CDR3: CASRPKQNTGELFF; DNA: TGTGCCAGTAGACCTAAACAGAACACCGGGGAGCTGTTTTTT; D: -; J: TRBJ2-2; size: -; V: TRBV19
CDR3: CASSSSVAGDPTDTQYF; DNA: TGCGCCAGCAGCTCCTCTGTAGCGGGAGACCCAACAGATACGCAGTATTTT; D: TRBD2; J: TRBJ2-3; size: -; V: TRBV5-1
CDR3: CASSLGGPSDTQYF; DNA: TGTGCCAGCAGCTTAGGAGGGCCATCAGATACGCAGTATTTT; D: -; J: TRBJ2-3; size: -; V: TRBV7-7
CDR3: CASSATGSNYGYTF; DNA: TGTGCCAGTAGCGCAACAGGATCTAACTATGGCTACACCTTC; D: -; J: TRBJ1-2; size: -; V: TRBV19
CDR3: CASNPTGRSYEQYF; DNA: TGTGCCAGCAATCCGACAGGACGCTCCTACGAGCAGTACTTC; D: -; J: TRBJ2-7; size: -; V: TRBV27
CDR3: CASSFKGAGTEAFF; DNA: TGTGCCAGCAGTTTCAAGGGGGCGGGCACTGAAGCTTTCTTT; D: TRBD1; J: TRBJ1-1; size: -; V: TRBV27
CDR3: CASSQDLGGAQETQYF; DNA: TGCGCCAGCAGCCAAGATCTCGGAGGAGCCCAAGAGACCCAGTACTTC; D: -; J: TRBJ2-5; size: few; V: TRBV4-3
CDR3: CASSQDRWDYGYTF; DNA: TGTGCCAGCAGTCAGGACAGGTGGGACTATGGCTACACCTTC; D: TRBD1; J: TRBJ1-2; size: -; V: TRBV2
CDR3: CASSVSDDMYEQYF; DNA: TGTGCCAGCAGCGTATCCGACGACATGTACGAGCAGTACTTC; D: -; J: TRBJ2-7; size: -; V: TRBV9
CDR3: CASSQSLLLGYEQYF; DNA: TGCGCCAGCAGCCAGAGCCTCCTCTTGGGCTACGAGCAGTACTTC; D: -; J: TRBJ2-7; size: -; V: TRBV4-1
CDR3: CASDDSGENNEQFF; DNA: TGTGCCAGCGACGATAGCGGGGAGAACAATGAGCAGTTCTTC; D: TRBD2; J: TRBJ2-1; size: -; V: TRBV7-8
CDR3: CASSLTRVGGELFF; DNA: TGTGCCAGCAGCTTAACCAGGGTTGGAGGGGAGCTGTTTTTT; D: -; J: TRBJ2-2; size: -; V: TRBV7-3
CDR3: CASSRDSNYGYTF; DNA: TGTGCCAGCAGCCGGGATTCTAACTATGGCTACACCTTC; D: -; J: TRBJ1-2; size: -; V: TRBV9
CDR3: CASSMGRTDQSEKLFF; DNA: TGCGCCAGCAGCATGGGGCGGACCGACCAATCTGAAAAACTGTTTTTT; D: -; J: TRBJ1-4; size: -; V: TRBV5-1
CDR3: CAISESRDTQYF; DNA: TGTGCCATCAGTGAGTCGAGAGATACGCAGTATTTT; D: -; J: TRBJ2-3; size: -; V: TRBV10-3
CDR3: CASSIGPRDTQYF; DNA: TGTGCCAGTAGTATAGGACCGAGAGATACGCAGTATTTT; D: -; J: TRBJ2-3; size: -; V: TRBV19
CDR3: CASSRLAVTYEQYF; DNA: TGTGCCAGCAGCCGACTAGCGGTTACCTACGAGCAGTACTTC; D: TRBD2; J: TRBJ2-7; size: -; V: TRBV14
CDR3: CAWSVPSGGHNEQFF; DNA: TGTGCCTGGAGTGTACCTAGCGGGGGCCACAATGAGCAGTTCTTC; D: TRBD2; J: TRBJ2-1; size: -; V: TRBV30
CDR3: CASSYSAGGYGYTF; DNA: TGTGCCAGCAGTTACTCGGCAGGGGGCTATGGCTACACCTTC; D: TRBD1; J: TRBJ1-2; size: -; V: TRBV6-5
CDR3: CATRTSADTQYF; DNA: TGTGCCACCCGGACTAGCGCGGATACGCAGTATTTT; D: TRBD2; J: TRBJ2-3; size: -; V: TRBV6-5
CDR3: CAFGWNEQFF; DNA: TGTGCCTTTGGGTGGAATGAGCAGTTCTTC; D: -; J: TRBJ2-1; size: -; V: TRBV30
CDR3: CASSGGIEAFF; DNA: TGTGCCAGCAGTGGAGGAATTGAAGCTTTCTTT; D: -; J: TRBJ1-1; size: once; V: TRBV6-1
CDR3: CASSRYRVQEYEQYF; DNA: TGCGCCAGCAGCCGATACAGGGTCCAGGAGTACGAGCAGTACTTC; D: -; J: TRBJ2-7; size: -; V: TRBV4-3
CDR3: CASSYSLWEQQETQYF; DNA: TGTGCCAGCAGTTACTCATTGTGGGAACAGCAAGAGACCCAGTACTTC; D: -; J: TRBJ2-5; size: few; V: TRBV6-5
CDR3: CASSIFPGLNITEGEQFF; DNA: TGTGCCAGCAGCATCTTCCCTGGACTGAATATTACAGAAGGTGAGCAGTTCTTC; D: -; J: TRBJ2-1; size: -; V: TRBV7-2
CDR3: CASDLFGTGSGTQYF; DNA: TGTGCTAGTGATCTATTCGGGACAGGGTCGGGGACCCAGTACTTC; D: TRBD1; J: TRBJ2-5; size: medium-sized; V: TRBV12-5
CDR3: CASSDNGFSTEAFF; DNA: TGTGCCAGCAGTGACAACGGGTTTTCCACTGAAGCTTTCTTT; D: -; J: TRBJ1-1; size: -; V: TRBV6-4
CDR3: CASSRGQGPQHF; DNA: TGTGCCAGCAGTAGGGGGCAGGGGCCCCAGCATTTT; D: TRBD1; J: TRBJ1-5; size: -; V: TRBV7-9
CDR3: CASTLGAGSTDTQYF; DNA: TGTGCCAGCACCTTGGGGGCAGGGTCGACAGATACGCAGTATTTT; D: -; J: TRBJ2-3; size: -; V: TRBV6-5
CDR3: CASSYSITGLYGYTF; DNA: TGTGCCAGCAGTTACTCGATTACGGGACTCTATGGCTACACCTTC; D: -; J: TRBJ1-2; size: few; V: TRBV6-7
CDR3: CASSLDLASGTDTQYF; DNA: TGTGCCAGCAGCCTTGACTTGGCTAGCGGCACAGATACGCAGTATTTT; D: -; J: TRBJ2-3; size: -; V: TRBV7-2
CDR3: CASSYSWRTGELFF; DNA: TGTGCCAGCAGTTACTCGTGGCGGACAGGGGAGCTGTTTTTT; D: -; J: TRBJ2-2; size: once; V: TRBV6-6
CDR3: CASSPDPAGGKDTQYF; DNA: TGTGCCAGCAGCCCGGACCCAGCGGGAGGTAAAGATACGCAGTATTTT; D: TRBD2; J: TRBJ2-3; size: -; V: TRBV5-4
CDR3: CASSLASGGAPHEQFF; DNA: TGTGCCAGCAGCTTAGCAAGTGGTGGGGCCCCCCATGAGCAGTTCTTC; D: -; J: TRBJ2-1; size: -; V: TRBV7-3